Sequencing of this T cell receptor beta chain was carried out in a study of T-cell reconstitution after alpha-beta-depleted transplantation in children. The CDR3 runs 18 residues. From germline, CDR1 is LGHDT and CDR2 YNNKEL (reference sequence). V trimming: 2 bases; J trimming: 8 bases; junction bases outside the gene matches: 19. This clonotype was picked up many times. As yet, its antigen is unknown. During its preparation, the TCRbeta library received unique molecular identifiers. Via MiXCR, TCRdb re-called the PCR reads, giving one row per CDR3 protein. Of nearly 250,000 distinct CDR3 sequences listed, roughly 7.7% are singletons. Study-level points and caveats: Among T cells one year after transplant, newly produced cells accounted for most counts and diversity.

This sequence was found in a male patient between 10 and 17 years old who had a stem cell transplant for acute lymphoblastic leukemia, so the T cells may come from the graft donor. Sequencing used PBMCs, mostly from graft donor cells, obtained 180 days after TCRalphabeta/CD19-depleted stem cell transplant. V and J are TRBV3-1 and TRBJ1-2; 8 positions agree with TRBD1. For the CDR3, the DNA is TGTGCCAGCAGCCAATCATTCGACAGGGGCGAGGGGGGTAAAGGCTACACCTTC. It codes for CASSQSFDRGEGGKGYTF.